These T cell receptor beta chains were read from a single sample in a study of Graves' ophthalmopathy and Graves' hyperthyroidism. MiXCR was run by TCRdb on the multiplex PCR reads, yielding one entry per CDR3 protein. The sample records some 1.1 million distinct CDR3 sequences, roughly two fifths being singletons. Sequenced sample: peripheral blood or thyroid tissue (not recorded which). Source of these receptors: an adult man with Graves' hyperthyroidism. CDR3s include the opening cysteine and the closing phenylalanine or tryptophan.

v_call	j_call	cdr3_aa
TRBV10-3	TRBJ2-5	CASSPDRGRGETQYF
TRBV2	TRBJ1-4	CASSSTRTGGNEKLFF
TRBV9	TRBJ2-6	CASSGGDAGGYVLTF
TRBV27	TRBJ1-5	CASSQLYSNQPQHF
TRBV5-1	TRBJ2-7	CASSLGLTGDYEQYF
TRBV29-1	TRBJ1-3	CSVVGRGNTIYF
TRBV7-8	TRBJ2-7	CASSLLGGGDEQYF
TRBV11-2	TRBJ2-2	CASSRRRGGGSGELFF
TRBV6-5	TRBJ1-4	CASSYQTTGVNEKLFF
TRBV7-8	TRBJ2-2	CASSLTRQLNTGELFF
TRBV7-6	TRBJ2-5	CASSPRDGGKETQYF
TRBV7-9	TRBJ1-1	CASRIGTGVLRSTEAFF
TRBV6-5	TRBJ2-7	CASSSTSGRITYEQYF
TRBV7-9	TRBJ1-6	CASRKGDTNSPLHF
TRBV7-2	TRBJ2-7	CASSHTGTVSYEQYF
TRBV20-1	TRBJ2-7	CSARDDSYEQYF
TRBV20-1	TRBJ2-5	CSATRLAGAQETQYF
TRBV3-1	TRBJ2-2	CASSQDRMTGELFF
TRBV12-3/TRBV12-4	TRBJ1-2	CASSLVGQANYGYTF
TRBV7-3	TRBJ2-2	CASSLQAGVVGELFF
TRBV7-9	TRBJ2-7	CASSHPPGGGGYEQYF
TRBV7-2	TRBJ2-2	CASSSAGAGPGELFF
TRBV7-2	TRBJ2-2	CASSLAQGSGELFF
TRBV7-8	TRBJ1-5	CASSLEPASSNQPQHF
TRBV10-3	TRBJ2-7	CATRPGGGTYEQYF
TRBV4-2	TRBJ2-2	CASSPSELAIGELFF
TRBV20-1	TRBJ1-5	CSARTDGRGQPQHF
TRBV18	TRBJ1-2	CASSRSEPYGYTF
TRBV5-1	TRBJ2-7	CASSLGLLAGGRREQYF
TRBV20-1	TRBJ2-5	CSARQGMETQYF
TRBV10-3	TRBJ2-3	CAITAGGADTQYF
TRBV20-1	TRBJ1-5	CSARVPGSNQPQHF
TRBV10-3	TRBJ2-7	CASNLYPTYEQYF
TRBV7-8	TRBJ2-7	CASSLLRSYEQYF
TRBV10-3	TRBJ2-6	CATGQGSSRANVLTF
TRBV7-2	TRBJ1-1	CASSTYMNTEAFF
TRBV7-8	TRBJ1-6	CASRSGTGVNSPLHF
TRBV2	TRBJ1-4	CASTTDGKLFF
TRBV7-9	TRBJ1-2	CASSQGQGAQGYTF
TRBV15	TRBJ1-4	CATSRDRVNEKLFF